This T cell receptor (beta chain) was documented in a study of blood T cell repertoires in COVID-19. About the study: Sites across the United States, Italy and Spain contributed samples from acute and convalescent COVID-19.

Germline values: CDR1 LGHNA, CDR2 YSLEER. The junction had 8 bases not matched to a gene; V was cut back by 0 bases and J by 4 bases. The CDR3 is 17 amino acids. Produced via immunoSEQ multiplex PCR; TCRdb's table is partial and in-frame only. The sample contains about 90,000 clones, about 88% of which appear only once. The count of this clone is one. The receptor was isolated from an elderly man with active or convalescent COVID-19. The chain couples TRBV4-3 to TRBJ2-5; 10 bases agree with TRBD1. The source material was peripheral blood. CDR3 in amino acids: CASSQDRPGTGVETQYF. The DNA of the CDR3 is TGCGCCAGCAGCCAAGATCGCCCCGGGACAGGGGTAGAGACCCAGTACTTC.